What follows describes a single T cell receptor (beta chain). Germline CDR1 and CDR2: SGHTA and FQGNSA. The CDR3 length is 16 residues. V lost 0 bases to trimming and J lost 7 bases; unmatched junction nucleotides: 10. As handled by the study authors: Cell counts per sample came from amplifying reference gene primers. Sequencing was performed with immunoSEQ multiplex PCR; in TCRdb, only in-frame clones are kept and a portion is missing. From that table come the V and J calls and clone size; the DNA was used to work out D and trimming. The data contain about 120,000 clones, about 88% of them singletons. This sample is drawn from a study of blood T cell repertoires in COVID-19. Study-level information: COVID-19 samples collected from the United States, Italy and Spain covered acute and convalescent phases. PBMCs, B-cell-depleted T cells, or T cells provided the cDNA or gDNA that made up the material.

This chain links TRBV7-2 with TRBJ2-5, with TRBD2 matching 8 bases. The specimen was peripheral blood. The clonotype was recovered from a human donor in a cohort sampled during active COVID-19. CDR3 sequence (DNA): TGTGCCAGCAGCTTAGCTGCGGCGGGAGGAGGGGGGACCCAGTACTTC. Its translation: CASSLAAAGGGGTQYF.